This T cell receptor (beta chain) was captured by sequencing in a study of vaccination and CD4 T cells after COVID-19. Study at large: The convalescents included six males and four females, and among them two were Hispanic while seven were Caucasian. Post-COVID draws followed diagnosis by a median roughly 100 days (range 35 to 161). Study-level points and caveats: Spike mono-reactivity was found in 304 of the 307 vaccine-specific clones identified in convalescent patients.

This clonotype was counted once. Antigen unknown. Treatment noted: approximately 10-day PBMC culture with coronavirus spike peptide pools or control peptides (ViraFEST assay). The CDR3 sequence is 14 residues long. Losses at the gene ends were 0 bases for V and 9 bases for J; bases not matched to a gene: 6. Germline lookup yields CDR1 DFQATT and CDR2 SNEGSKA (reference sequence). The Oncomine TCR Beta short-read assay was applied to DNA of cultured CD4+ T cells. TCRdb reprocessed the PCR reads via MiXCR and lists one record per CDR3 protein. The sample has 20,000 to 25,000 distinct CDR3 sequences; around 40% are singletons.

The specimen comprised CD4+ T cells from blood, cultured in vitro, sampled before SARS-CoV-2 vaccination. This receptor was taken from a human donor who had recovered from COVID-19. The chain joins TRBV20-1 to TRBJ2-1, with 9 bases aligning to TRBD2. CDR3 in DNA: TGCAGTGCTAGAGAGCGGGGGGGCCCGGGTGAGCAGTTCTTC. The encoded protein is CSARERGGPGEQFF.